The source of this TCR beta chain is a study of blood T cells in healthy people across ages. This clonotype was recorded a few times. Then a second PCR, running about 6 to 12 cycles, was carried out with a sample-barcoded 5' primer and a J-beta primer mix. From the 5' RACE reads, TCRdb called clonotypes with MiXCR, one entry per CDR3 protein. This sample has 500,000 to 700,000 distinct CDR3 sequences, with approximately 30% found just once. Sequenced sample: blood. The source of this sequence is a woman of 80 years or more in good health.

The CDR3 region has the DNA TGTGCCAGCAGTTTTTACCCTCCCGATCAGCCCCAGCATTTT. This encodes CASSFYPPDQPQHF. The chain carries TRBV28 and TRBJ1-5; D is unresolved. The V end lost 3 bases, the J end lost 5 bases, and 11 bases lay between the germline ends. Germline lookup yields CDR1 MDHEN and CDR2 SYDVKM. The CDR3 is 14 residues long.